This entry is about one TCR beta chain. As yet, its antigen is unknown. Sequencing used immunoSEQ version 4 in survey mode. Using immunoSEQ multiplex PCR, the repertoire was profiled, and TCRdb retains in-frame clones only, with some absent. The table has 25,000 to 35,000 clones, roughly four fifths seen once. These data come from a study of persistence of HIV-infected CD4 T cells. The stimulus was lysate of CMV-infected fibroblasts, around 11 ug/mL. CD40L/CD69 double-negative CD45RO-high memory CD4+ T cells were collected. For at least 4 years, plasma HIV-1 RNA was undetectable (<50 copies/mL). The CDR3 spans 14 residues. The junction had 5 bases not matched to a gene; V was cut back by 2 bases and J by 7 bases. Per germline, CDR1 KGHSH and CDR2 LQKENI.

The sequences come from CD4+ T cells sorted from PBMCs after approximately 20-hour stimulation, collected from a patient who received antiretroviral therapy. This chain connects TRBV18 to TRBJ2-4; 7 bases agree with TRBD2. The receptor was isolated from an adult man with HIV who was CMV-seropositive. CDR3 coding DNA: TGTGCCAGCTCACCATTTGGGGAGGGGAACATTCAGTACTTC. Protein sequence: CASSPFGEGNIQYF.